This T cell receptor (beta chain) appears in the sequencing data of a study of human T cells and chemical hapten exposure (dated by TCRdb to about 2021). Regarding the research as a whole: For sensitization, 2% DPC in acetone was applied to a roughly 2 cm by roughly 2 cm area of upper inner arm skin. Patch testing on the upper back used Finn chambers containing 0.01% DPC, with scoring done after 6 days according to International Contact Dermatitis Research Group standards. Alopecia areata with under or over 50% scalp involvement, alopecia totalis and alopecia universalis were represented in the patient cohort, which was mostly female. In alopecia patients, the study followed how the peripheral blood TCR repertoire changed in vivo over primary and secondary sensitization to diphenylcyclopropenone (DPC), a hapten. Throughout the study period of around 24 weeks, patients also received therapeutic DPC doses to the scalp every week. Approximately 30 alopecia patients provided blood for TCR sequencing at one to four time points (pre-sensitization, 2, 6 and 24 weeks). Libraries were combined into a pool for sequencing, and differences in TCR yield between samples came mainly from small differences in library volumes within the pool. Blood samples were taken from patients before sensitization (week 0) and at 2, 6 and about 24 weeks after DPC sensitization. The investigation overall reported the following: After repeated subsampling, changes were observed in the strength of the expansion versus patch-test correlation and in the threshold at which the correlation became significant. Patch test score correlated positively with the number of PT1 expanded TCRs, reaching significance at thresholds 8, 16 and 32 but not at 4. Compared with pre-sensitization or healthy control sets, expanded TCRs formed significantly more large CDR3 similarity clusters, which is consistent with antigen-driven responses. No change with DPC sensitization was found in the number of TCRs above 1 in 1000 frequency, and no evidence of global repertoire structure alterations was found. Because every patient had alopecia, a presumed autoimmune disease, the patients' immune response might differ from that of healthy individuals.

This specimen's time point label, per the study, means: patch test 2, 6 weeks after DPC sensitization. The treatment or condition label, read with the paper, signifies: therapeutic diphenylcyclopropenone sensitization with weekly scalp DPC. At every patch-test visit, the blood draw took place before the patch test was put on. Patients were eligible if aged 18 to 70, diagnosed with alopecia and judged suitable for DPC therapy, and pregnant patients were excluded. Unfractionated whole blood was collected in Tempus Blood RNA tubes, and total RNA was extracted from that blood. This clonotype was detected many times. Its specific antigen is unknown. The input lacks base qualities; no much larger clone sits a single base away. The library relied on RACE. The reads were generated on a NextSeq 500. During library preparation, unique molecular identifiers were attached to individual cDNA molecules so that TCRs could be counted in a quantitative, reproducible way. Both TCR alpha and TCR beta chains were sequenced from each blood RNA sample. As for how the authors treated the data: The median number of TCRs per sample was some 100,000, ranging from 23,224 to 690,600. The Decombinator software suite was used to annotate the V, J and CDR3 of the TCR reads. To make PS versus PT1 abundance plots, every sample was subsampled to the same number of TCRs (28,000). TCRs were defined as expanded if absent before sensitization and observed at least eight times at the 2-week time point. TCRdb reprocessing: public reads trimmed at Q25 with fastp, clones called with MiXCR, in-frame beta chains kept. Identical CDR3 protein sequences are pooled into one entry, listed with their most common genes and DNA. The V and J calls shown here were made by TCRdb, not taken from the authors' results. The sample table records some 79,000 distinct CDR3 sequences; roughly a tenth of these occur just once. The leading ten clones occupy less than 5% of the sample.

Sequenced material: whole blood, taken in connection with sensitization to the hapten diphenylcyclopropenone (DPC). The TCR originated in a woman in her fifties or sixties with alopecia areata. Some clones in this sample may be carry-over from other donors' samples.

CDR3 region: CASRGGGELFF. Here is the DNA: TGTGCCAGCAGAGGGGGCGGGGAGCTGTTTTTT. Recombination linked TRBV7-8 to TRBJ2-2, and the D gene may be TRBD1, 6 bases matching. The CDR1 and CDR2 encoded by the germline V gene are SGHVS and FQNEAQ. Trimming at the junction amounts to 6 bases on V and 7 bases on J, and the germline ends lie 6 bases apart. The CDR3 runs 11 amino acids, cysteine and phenylalanine included. Of all the DNA, just the CDR3 is kept, 33 bases in frame from base 1.